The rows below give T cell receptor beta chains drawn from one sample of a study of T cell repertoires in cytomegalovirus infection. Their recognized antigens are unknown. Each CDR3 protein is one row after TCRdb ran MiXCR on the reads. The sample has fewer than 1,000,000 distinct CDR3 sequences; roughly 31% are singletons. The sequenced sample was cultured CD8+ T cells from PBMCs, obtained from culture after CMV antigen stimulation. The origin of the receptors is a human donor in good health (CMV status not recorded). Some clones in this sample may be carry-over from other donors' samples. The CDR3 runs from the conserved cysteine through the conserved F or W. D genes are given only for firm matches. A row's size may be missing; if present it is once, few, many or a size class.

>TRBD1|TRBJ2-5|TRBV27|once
CASIGSGGETQYF
TGTGCCAGCATTGGGTCAGGGGGAGAGACCCAGTACTTC
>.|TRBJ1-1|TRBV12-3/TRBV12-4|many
CASSPGGSTEAFF
TGTGCCAGTAGCCCAGGTGGTAGCACTGAAGCTTTCTTT
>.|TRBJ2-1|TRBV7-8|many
CASSLAPLYEQFF
TGTGCCAGCAGCTTAGCTCCCCTATATGAGCAGTTCTTC
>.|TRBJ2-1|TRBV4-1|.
CASSQEPGYNEQFF
TGCGCCAGCAGCCAAGAGCCAGGGTACAATGAGCAGTTCTTC
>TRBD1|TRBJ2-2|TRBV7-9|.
CASSPSGQGANTGELFF
TGTGCCAGCAGCCCTTCCGGACAGGGTGCGAACACCGGGGAGCTGTTTTTT
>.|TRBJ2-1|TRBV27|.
CASMGPPQYNEQFF
TGTGCCAGCATGGGGCCCCCCCAATACAATGAGCAGTTCTTC
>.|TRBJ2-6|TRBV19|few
CASSQTAFGANVLTF
TGTGCCAGTAGTCAGACGGCTTTTGGGGCCAACGTCCTGACTTTC
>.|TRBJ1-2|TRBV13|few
CASSLVAAEGYTF
TGTGCCAGCAGCTTAGTTGCGGCTGAAGGCTACACCTTC
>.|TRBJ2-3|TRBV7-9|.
CASSLAGGSPRTDTQYF
TGTGCCAGCAGCTTAGCGGGGGGTAGTCCCCGCACAGATACGCAGTATTTT
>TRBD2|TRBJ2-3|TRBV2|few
CATGERAGGTDTQYF
TGTGCCACCGGGGAAAGAGCGGGGGGAACAGATACGCAGTATTTT
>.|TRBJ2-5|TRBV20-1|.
CSAPKRDQETQYF
TGCAGTGCTCCCAAAAGGGACCAAGAGACCCAGTACTTC
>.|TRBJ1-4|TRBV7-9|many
CASSILSAGEEKLFF
TGTGCCAGCAGCATTCTTAGCGCAGGGGAGGAAAAACTGTTTTTT
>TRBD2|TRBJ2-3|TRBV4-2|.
CASSPRSTSGGVRTPPGTQYF
TGTGCCAGCAGCCCCAGATCGACTAGCGGGGGGGTCCGGACCCCCCCCGGTACGCAGTATTTT
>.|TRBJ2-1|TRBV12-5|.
CASGRKGPLGEQFF
TGTGCTAGTGGTCGGAAAGGGCCGCTGGGGGAGCAGTTCTTC
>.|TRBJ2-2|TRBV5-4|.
CASSLMGNQNTGELFF
TGTGCCAGCAGCTTGATGGGGAACCAGAACACCGGGGAGCTGTTTTTT
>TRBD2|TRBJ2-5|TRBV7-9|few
CASSPGLGGKTQYF
TGTGCCAGCAGCCCTGGACTAGGTGGTAAGACCCAGTACTTC
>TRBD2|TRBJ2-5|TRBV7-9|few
CASSLGTSGGSKETQYF
TGTGCCAGCAGCTTAGGGACTAGCGGGGGGTCCAAAGAGACCCAGTACTTC
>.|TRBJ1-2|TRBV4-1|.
CASSQVGLGTFNYGYTF
TGCGCCAGCAGCCAAGTCGGGTTAGGGACTTTTAACTATGGCTACACCTTC
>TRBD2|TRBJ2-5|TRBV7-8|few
CASSSKGTSWETQYF
TGTGCCAGCAGCTCAAAGGGGACTAGCTGGGAGACCCAGTACTTC
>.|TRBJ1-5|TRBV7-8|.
CASSLDPTYQPQHF
TGTGCCAGCAGCTTAGATCCGACATATCAGCCCCAGCATTTT
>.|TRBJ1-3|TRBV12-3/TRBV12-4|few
CASSFGEGNTIYF
TGTGCCAGCAGTTTCGGCGAAGGAAACACCATATATTTT
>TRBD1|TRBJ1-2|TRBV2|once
CASSQSRDSFPYGYTF
TGTGCCAGCAGTCAATCCCGGGACAGCTTTCCCTATGGCTACACCTTC
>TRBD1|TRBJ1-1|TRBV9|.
CASSVAWGTANEAFF
TGTGCCAGCAGCGTAGCATGGGGGACAGCGAATGAAGCTTTCTTT
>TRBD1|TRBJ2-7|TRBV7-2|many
CASSLDSFVGQIYYEQYF
TGTGCCAGCAGCTTAGACTCGTTCGTGGGACAGATATACTACGAGCAGTACTTC
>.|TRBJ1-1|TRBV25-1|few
CASSVGSAEAFF
TGTGCCAGCAGTGTGGGGTCGGCTGAAGCTTTCTTT
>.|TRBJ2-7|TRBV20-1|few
CSATRSNSYEQYF
TGCAGTGCTACTAGATCGAACTCCTACGAGCAGTACTTC
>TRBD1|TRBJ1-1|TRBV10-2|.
CASRETGSTEAFF
TGCGCCAGCAGAGAGACAGGGAGCACTGAAGCTTTCTTT
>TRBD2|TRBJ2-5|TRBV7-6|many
CASSLTSLMEETQYF
TGTGCCAGCAGCTTGACTAGCTTGATGGAAGAGACCCAGTACTTC
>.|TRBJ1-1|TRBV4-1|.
CASSPLPGHTEAFF
TGCGCCAGCAGCCCCCTACCTGGGCACACTGAAGCTTTCTTT
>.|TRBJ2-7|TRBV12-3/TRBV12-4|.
CASSLRFSYEQYF
TGTGCCAGCAGTTTGAGGTTTTCCTACGAGCAGTACTTC
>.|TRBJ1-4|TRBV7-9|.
CASSEVNEKLFF
TGTGCCAGCAGCGAAGTTAATGAAAAACTGTTTTTT
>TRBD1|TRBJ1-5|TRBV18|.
CASSQFRDRVSQPQHF
TGTGCCAGCTCACAATTCCGGGACAGGGTCAGTCAGCCCCAGCATTTT
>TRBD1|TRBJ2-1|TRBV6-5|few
CASSNHGQGIYNEQFF
TGTGCCAGCAGTAACCACGGACAGGGGATATACAATGAGCAGTTCTTC
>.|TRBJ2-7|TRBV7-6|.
CASSLASDGYEQYF
TGTGCCAGCAGCTTAGCGTCGGACGGATACGAGCAGTACTTC
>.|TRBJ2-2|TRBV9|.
CASSGSWRTGELFF
TGTGCCAGCAGCGGCAGCTGGCGGACCGGGGAGCTGTTTTTT
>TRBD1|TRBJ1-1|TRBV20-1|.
CSARSPGTVHGVEAFF
TGCAGTGCTAGGAGCCCCGGGACAGTGCATGGTGTTGAAGCTTTCTTT
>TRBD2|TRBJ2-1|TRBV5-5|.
CASSLASTSGAYNEQFF
TGTGCCAGCAGCTTGGCTTCGACTAGCGGGGCTTACAATGAGCAGTTCTTC
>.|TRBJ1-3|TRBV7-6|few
CASSLAKNQANTIYF
TGTGCCAGCAGCTTAGCGAAGAATCAGGCAAACACCATATATTTT
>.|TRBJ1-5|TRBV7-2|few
CASSLVGQGSGSNQPQHF
TGTGCCAGCAGCTTAGTGGGTCAGGGGTCGGGAAGCAATCAGCCCCAGCATTTT
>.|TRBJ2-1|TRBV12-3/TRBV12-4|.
CASSRRYNEQFF
TGTGCCAGCAGCCGGCGGTACAATGAGCAGTTCTTC
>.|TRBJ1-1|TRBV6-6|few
CASSPRGGKDTEAFF
TGTGCCAGCAGTCCTCGGGGGGGGAAGGACACTGAAGCTTTCTTT
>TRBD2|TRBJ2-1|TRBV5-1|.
CASSFDGTSEIYNEQFF
TGCGCCAGCAGCTTCGACGGGACTAGCGAGATTTACAATGAGCAGTTCTTC